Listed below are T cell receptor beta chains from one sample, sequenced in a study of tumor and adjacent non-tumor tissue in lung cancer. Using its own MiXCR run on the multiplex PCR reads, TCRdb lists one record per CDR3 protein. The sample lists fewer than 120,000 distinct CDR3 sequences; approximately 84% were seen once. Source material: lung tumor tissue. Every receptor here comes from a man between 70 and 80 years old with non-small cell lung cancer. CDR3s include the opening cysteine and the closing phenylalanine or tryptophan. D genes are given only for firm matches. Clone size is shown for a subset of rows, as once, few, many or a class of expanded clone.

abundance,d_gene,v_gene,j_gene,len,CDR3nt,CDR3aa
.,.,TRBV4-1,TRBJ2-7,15,TGCGCCACCAGCCAAGAAAGTCGGCAGAACCACGAGCAATACTTC,CATSQESRQNHEQYF
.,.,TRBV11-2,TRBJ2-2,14,TGTGCCAGTGAACAGACGGTAAACACCGGGGAGCTGTCATTT,CASEQTVNTGELSF
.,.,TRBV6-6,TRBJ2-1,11,TGTGCCAGCAGCCTACTCATTGAACAGTTCTTC,CASSLLIEQFF
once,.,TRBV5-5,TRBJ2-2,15,TGTGCCAACAGCCTGGATCCACGAGCCATCGGGGAGCTGTTTTTT,CANSLDPRAIGELFF
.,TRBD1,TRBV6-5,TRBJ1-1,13,TGTGCCAGCGGCTCCGGGACAGGGGGCAAAACCATCTTT,CASGSGTGGKTIF
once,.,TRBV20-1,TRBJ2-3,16,TGCAGTGCCCGAGAGGAAAGCGGAGGGGTCACAGATACGAAGTATTTT,CSAREESGGVTDTKYF
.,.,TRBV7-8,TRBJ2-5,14,TGTGCCAGCATCTTAGAACTGGGTCGAGAGACCCAATACTTC,CASILELGRETQYF
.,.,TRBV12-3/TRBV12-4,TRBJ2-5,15,TGTGCCAGCAACGGGCTACCGGGAGTGATGGAGACCCAGTACTTC,CASNGLPGVMETQYF
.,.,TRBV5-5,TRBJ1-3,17,TGTGCCAGTAGCACCTGGACAGAGGGCGCGGCGGGAAACACCATATATTTT,CASSTWTEGAAGNTIYF
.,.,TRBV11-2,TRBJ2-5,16,TGTGCCAGCAGCTTAGAGGTCAGCAGGGTACAAGAGACCCAGTACTTC,CASSLEVSRVQETQYF
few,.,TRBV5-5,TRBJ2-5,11,TGTACCAGCAGCACCGAGGAGACCCAGTACTTC,CTSSTEETQYF